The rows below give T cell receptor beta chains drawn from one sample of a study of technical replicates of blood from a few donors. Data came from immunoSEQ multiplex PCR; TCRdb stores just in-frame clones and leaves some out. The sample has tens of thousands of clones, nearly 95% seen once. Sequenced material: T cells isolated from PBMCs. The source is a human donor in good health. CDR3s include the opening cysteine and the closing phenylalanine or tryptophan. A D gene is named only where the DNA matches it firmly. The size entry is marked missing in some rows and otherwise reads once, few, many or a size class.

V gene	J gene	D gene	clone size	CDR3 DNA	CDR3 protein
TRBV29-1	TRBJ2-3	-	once	TGCAGCGTAGAAGTAGACATATGGACAGATACGCAGTATTTT	CSVEVDIWTDTQYF
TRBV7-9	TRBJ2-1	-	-	TGTGCCAGCAGCTTGGGGAGCGGTTACAATGAGCAGTTCTTC	CASSLGSGYNEQFF
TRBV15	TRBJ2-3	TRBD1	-	TGTGCCACCAGCAGAGAGACTGGGGACAGGGGCACAGATACGCAGTATTTT	CATSRETGDRGTDTQYF
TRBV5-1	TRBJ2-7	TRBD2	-	TGCGCCAGCAGCCGGACGGGGGGATCCTACGAGCAGTACTTC	CASSRTGGSYEQYF
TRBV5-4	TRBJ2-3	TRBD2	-	TGTGCCAGCAGCCGGGCCATTGCGGGAGGGCAGGGAAGAGATACGCAGTATTTT	CASSRAIAGGQGRDTQYF
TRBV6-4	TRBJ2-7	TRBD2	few	TGTGCCAGCAGTGACTCGGCTGGGACTAGCTACGAGCAGTACTTC	CASSDSAGTSYEQYF
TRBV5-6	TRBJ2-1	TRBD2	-	TGTGCCAGCCGCCGACTAGCGGCTAGCGGGAGCTCCTACAATGAGCAGTTCTTC	CASRRLAASGSSYNEQFF
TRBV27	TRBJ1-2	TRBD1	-	TGTGCCAGCAGCCTCGACAGGGGCAACTATGGCTACACCTTC	CASSLDRGNYGYTF
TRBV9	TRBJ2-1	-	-	TGTGCCAGCAGCCTGACTAGCTCCTACAATGAGCAGTTCTTC	CASSLTSSYNEQFF
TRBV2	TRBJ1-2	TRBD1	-	TGTGCCAGCAGTGAGGAACTGGCAGGGGGCCCCTATGGCTACACCTTC	CASSEELAGGPYGYTF
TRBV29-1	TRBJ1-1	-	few	TGCAGCGTTGGTCTTGGCCTGAACACTGAAGCTTTCTTT	CSVGLGLNTEAFF
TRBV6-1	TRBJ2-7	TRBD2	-	TGTGCCAGCAGTGACTACTGGACTAGCGGTTACTCCTACGAGCAGTACTTC	CASSDYWTSGYSYEQYF
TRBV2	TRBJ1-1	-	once	TGTGCCAGCAGTGAAGTTAGGAGATCGAACACTGAAGCTTTCTTT	CASSEVRRSNTEAFF
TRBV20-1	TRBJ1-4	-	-	TGCAGCCTTAGAGGCGATGAAAAACTGTTTTTT	CSLRGDEKLFF
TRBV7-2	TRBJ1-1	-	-	TGTGCCAGCAGCTTAATGGGTCGCGGGACTGAAGCTTTCTTT	CASSLMGRGTEAFF
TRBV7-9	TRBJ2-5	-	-	TGTGCCAGCAGCTTAAGTAGGGGGGAGACCCAGTACTTC	CASSLSRGETQYF